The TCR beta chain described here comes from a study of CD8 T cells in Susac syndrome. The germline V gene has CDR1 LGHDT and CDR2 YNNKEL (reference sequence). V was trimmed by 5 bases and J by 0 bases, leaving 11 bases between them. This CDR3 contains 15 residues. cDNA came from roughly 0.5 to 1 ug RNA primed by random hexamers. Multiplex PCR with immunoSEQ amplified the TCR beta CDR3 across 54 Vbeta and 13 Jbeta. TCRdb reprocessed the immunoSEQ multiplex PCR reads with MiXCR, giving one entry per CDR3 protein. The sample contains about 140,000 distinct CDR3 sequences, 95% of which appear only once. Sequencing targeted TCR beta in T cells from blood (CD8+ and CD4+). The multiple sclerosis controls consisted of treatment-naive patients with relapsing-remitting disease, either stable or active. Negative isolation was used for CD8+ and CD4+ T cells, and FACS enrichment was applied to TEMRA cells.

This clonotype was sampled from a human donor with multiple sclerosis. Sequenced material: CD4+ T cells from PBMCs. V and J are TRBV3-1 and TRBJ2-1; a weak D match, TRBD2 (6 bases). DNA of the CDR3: TGTGCCAGCAGCTTGAGAGCGGGCTCCTACAATGAGCAGTTCTTC. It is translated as CASSLRAGSYNEQFF.